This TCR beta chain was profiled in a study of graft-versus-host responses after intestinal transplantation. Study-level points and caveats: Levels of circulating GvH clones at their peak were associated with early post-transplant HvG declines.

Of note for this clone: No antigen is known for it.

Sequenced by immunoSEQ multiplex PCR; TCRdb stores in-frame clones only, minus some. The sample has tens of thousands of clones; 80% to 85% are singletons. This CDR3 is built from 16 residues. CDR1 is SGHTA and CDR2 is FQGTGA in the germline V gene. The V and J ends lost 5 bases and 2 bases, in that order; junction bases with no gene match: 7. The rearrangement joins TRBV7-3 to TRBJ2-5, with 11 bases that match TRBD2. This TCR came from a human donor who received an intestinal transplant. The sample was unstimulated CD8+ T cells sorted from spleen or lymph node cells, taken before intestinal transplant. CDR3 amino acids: CASSLGGLAEQETQYF. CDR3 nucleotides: TGTGCCAGCAGCCTGGGGGGACTAGCGGAACAAGAGACCCAGTACTTC.